This is a list of T cell receptor beta chains from one sample in a study of cytomegalovirus exposure and HLA in healthy donors. Generated by immunoSEQ multiplex PCR, the TCRdb table keeps only in-frame clones and is missing some. The sample holds some 140,000 clones, around 80% seen once. The sample taken for sequencing was PBMCs. The origin of the receptors is a woman in her forties or fifties in good health and CMV-seropositive. The CDR3 runs from the conserved cysteine through the conserved F or W. A D gene is named only where the DNA matches it firmly. Only some rows state a clone size, as once, few, many or a class for expanded clones.

D gene	V gene	J gene	clone size	CDR3 DNA	CDR3 protein
-	TRBV5-4	TRBJ1-4	-	TGTGCCAGCAGCTTGGCCGACGGGCAGGGAGAAAAACTGTTTTTT	CASSLADGQGEKLFF
TRBD2	TRBV12-5	TRBJ2-7	-	TGTGCTAGTGGTTTGGTACCCGGGAGGGGGGACGAGCAGTACTTC	CASGLVPGRGDEQYF
-	TRBV5-1	TRBJ1-4	-	TGCGCCAGCAGCCAGTCCGCAACCGGGGAAAAACTGTTTTTT	CASSQSATGEKLFF
TRBD1	TRBV7-6	TRBJ2-6	-	TGTGCCAGCAGCCTAAGGACAGGAGGCTCTGGGGCCAACGTCCTGACTTTC	CASSLRTGGSGANVLTF
TRBD2	TRBV7-2	TRBJ2-7	-	TGTGCCAGCAGCCCTTCGTGGGGGGGGTCCTACGAGCAGTACTTC	CASSPSWGGSYEQYF
TRBD1	TRBV4-1	TRBJ1-1	-	TGCGCCAGCAGTTCCGGACAGGGATGGACTGAAGCTTTCTTT	CASSSGQGWTEAFF
TRBD1	TRBV30	TRBJ1-1	-	TGTGCCTGGAGTGTACCCGGACAGGAATACACTGAAGCTTTCTTT	CAWSVPGQEYTEAFF
-	TRBV6-6	TRBJ2-1	-	TGTGCCGCAGCTGGGGGCCGCTCCTACAATGAGCAGTTCTTC	CAAAGGRSYNEQFF
-	TRBV7-2	TRBJ1-1	-	TGTGCCAGCAGCTTTGCGGGGGGCAATGGTGGCACTGAAGCTTTCTTT	CASSFAGGNGGTEAFF
TRBD2	TRBV4-2	TRBJ2-1	-	TGTGCCAGCAGCCAAGTCGGGCTAGCGGGGGGATCCTACAATGAGCAGTTCTTC	CASSQVGLAGGSYNEQFF
-	TRBV28	TRBJ1-4	-	TGTGCCAGCAGTTTATGGACAGGACAGATGGGGGAAAAACTGTTTTTT	CASSLWTGQMGEKLFF
TRBD1	TRBV5-1	TRBJ1-4	few	TGCGCCAGCAGCCGGACAGGGGTTGGTGAAAAACTGTTTTTT	CASSRTGVGEKLFF
-	TRBV5-8	TRBJ2-7	-	TGTGCCAGCAGCTTCCCCGTCAGGAACTACGAGCAGTACTTC	CASSFPVRNYEQYF
-	TRBV7-7	TRBJ2-5	-	TGTGCTAGCAGCTTAGGTGTCACTGCCCCCCAGTACTTC	CASSLGVTAPQYF
-	TRBV7-9	TRBJ1-2	-	TGTGCCAGCAGCTTAGGGGACAAGGGATCGGGCTACACCTTC	CASSLGDKGSGYTF
TRBD2	TRBV11-1	TRBJ2-5	-	TGTGCCAGCAGCCCCCGACTAGCGGGGGCCCAAGAGACCCAGTACTTC	CASSPRLAGAQETQYF
TRBD1	TRBV5-1	TRBJ2-2	-	TGCGCCAGCATGGGACAGGGGTTCGCCGGGGAGCTGTTTTTT	CASMGQGFAGELFF
-	TRBV27	TRBJ1-2	-	TGTGCCACCAAGATGATTTTCGAGGAGGGCTACACCTTC	CATKMIFEEGYTF
TRBD1	TRBV2	TRBJ2-4	-	TGTGCCAGCAGGACAGGGGGCAACAAAAACATTCAGTACTTC	CASRTGGNKNIQYF
-	TRBV19	TRBJ1-5	-	TGTGCCAGTAGTCTACAACAGGATCAGCCCCAGCATTTT	CASSLQQDQPQHF
TRBD2	TRBV5-4	TRBJ2-1	-	TGTGCCAGCAGCCTCCGGGGCGGGGGGGCCTTGTTCTTC	CASSLRGGGALFF
TRBD2	TRBV7-2	TRBJ2-7	-	TGTGCCAGCAGCTTAGTTAGCGGGGGGGCCTCCTACGAGCAGTACTTC	CASSLVSGGASYEQYF
-	TRBV6-5	TRBJ1-1	-	TGTGCCCTCCCCCAGACCTGGAGGACTGAAGCTTTCTTT	CALPQTWRTEAFF
TRBD1	TRBV23-1	TRBJ1-2	-	TGCGCCAGCAGCCCCGGAGGGACAGGGTTTTATGGCTACACCTTC	CASSPGGTGFYGYTF
-	TRBV7-8	TRBJ2-7	-	TGTGCCAGCAGCCTCGGTGGGGGCTACGAGCAGTACTTC	CASSLGGGYEQYF
TRBD1	TRBV7-9	TRBJ1-1	-	TGTGCCAGCACCGGGACAGGGGGCACTGAAGCTTTCTTT	CASTGTGGTEAFF
TRBD2	TRBV4-1	TRBJ2-7	-	TGCGCCAGCAGCCAAGCGGGGGGGCATCTCTACGAGCAGTACTTC	CASSQAGGHLYEQYF
TRBD2	TRBV4-1	TRBJ2-5	-	TGCGCCAGCACCCTGGGCCCCGGGGGGCAAGAGACCCAGTACTTC	CASTLGPGGQETQYF
TRBD1	TRBV7-8	TRBJ1-2	-	TGTGCCAGCCTCACCGGGACAGGGAACTATGGCTACACCTTC	CASLTGTGNYGYTF
-	TRBV5-8	TRBJ1-1	-	TGTGCCAGCAGCTTAAACAGGTTGACGGTAGCTTTCTTT	CASSLNRLTVAFF
TRBD1	TRBV10-3	TRBJ1-5	-	TGTGCCGCCCGTCCCGGGACAGGGACGTCGCAGCCCCAGCATTTT	CAARPGTGTSQPQHF
-	TRBV5-1	TRBJ1-1	-	TGCGCCAGCAGCCGGGGGGGGAGGGGCACTGAAGCTTTCTTT	CASSRGGRGTEAFF
-	TRBV6-6	TRBJ2-7	-	TGTGCCAGCAGCCAGGGGGGAGACGAGCAGTACTTC	CASSQGGDEQYF
TRBD1	TRBV28	TRBJ2-3	once	TGTGCCAGCAGTCCAGCGACCGGGACAGGGATTGAAGGAGATACGCAGTATTTT	CASSPATGTGIEGDTQYF
TRBD1	TRBV4-1	TRBJ1-1	-	TGCGCCAGCAGCCAACAGGGGGGTCGGACTGAAGCTTTCTTT	CASSQQGGRTEAFF
TRBD1	TRBV10-3	TRBJ1-3	-	TGTGCCAGCCAGACAGGGTTAGCCTCTGGAAACACCATATATTTT	CASQTGLASGNTIYF
-	TRBV7-3	TRBJ2-2	-	TGTGCCAGCAGCCCGGATACAGGGACCGGGGAGCTGTTTTTT	CASSPDTGTGELFF
TRBD1	TRBV7-7	TRBJ2-5	-	TGTGCTAGCAGTCCGCTGCGTGGACAGGGGGCGGGAGAGACCCAGTACTTC	CASSPLRGQGAGETQYF
TRBD1	TRBV27	TRBJ1-1	-	TGTGCCAGCAGTTTGGGACAGTTTCGTGCGAACACTGAAGCTTTCTTT	CASSLGQFRANTEAFF
TRBD1	TRBV5-6	TRBJ1-2	-	TGTGCCAGCAGCCCCCGACAGGGAAAGGGGGGTAACTATGGCTACACCTTC	CASSPRQGKGGNYGYTF
TRBD1	TRBV18	TRBJ2-3	-	TGTGCCAGCTCACCTATCATCCGGACAGGATGGACAGATACGCAGTATTTT	CASSPIIRTGWTDTQYF
-	TRBV28	TRBJ2-7	-	TGTGCCACCTGGACTTTTGGCGAGCAGTACTTC	CATWTFGEQYF
-	TRBV10-3	TRBJ2-3	once	TGTGCCATCAGTGAGCGGGGTGGTACAGATACGCAGTATTTT	CAISERGGTDTQYF
TRBD2	TRBV13	TRBJ2-5	-	TGTGCCAGCAGCCCCCGCGGACTAGCGGGGGTATCGGAGACCCAGTACTTC	CASSPRGLAGVSETQYF
-	TRBV2	TRBJ1-1	-	TGTGCCAGCACCAAGAACACTGAAGCTTTCTTT	CASTKNTEAFF
-	TRBV5-1	TRBJ1-1	once	TGCGCCAGCAGCTTGGGGGGCATGAACACTGAAGCTTTCTTT	CASSLGGMNTEAFF
TRBD1	TRBV14	TRBJ2-7	-	TGTGCCAGCAGCGCCCGACAGGGTTCTTCCTACGAGCAGTACTTC	CASSARQGSSYEQYF
-	TRBV6-6	TRBJ2-5	-	TGTGCCAGCAGCAAAGCAGGGTGGCAAGAGACCCAGTACTTC	CASSKAGWQETQYF
-	TRBV2	TRBJ1-4	-	TGTGCCAGCAGGGACAGTGGGTCGTCTAATGAAAAACTGTTTTTT	CASRDSGSSNEKLFF
TRBD2	TRBV2	TRBJ2-1	once	TGTGCCAGCAGTGAAGAACTAGCGGGATACAATGAGCAGTTCTTC	CASSEELAGYNEQFF
TRBD1	TRBV30	TRBJ1-5	-	TGTGCCTGGGGACAGGGGGCGTCTCAGCCCCAGCATTTT	CAWGQGASQPQHF
TRBD2	TRBV4-2	TRBJ2-1	-	TGTGCCAGCAGCCAAGATCCGGGGGGGTCCTACAATGAGCAGTTCTTC	CASSQDPGGSYNEQFF
-	TRBV7-2	TRBJ2-3	-	TGTGCCAGCAGCCCCTCCCGGGGGTGGGATACGCAGTATTTT	CASSPSRGWDTQYF
-	TRBV10-2	TRBJ1-2	-	TGCGCCAGCAGTGAGTCGAATGTACTCCCCCGCTTC	CASSESNVLPRF
-	TRBV18	TRBJ2-3	-	TGTGCCAGCTCACCACCGTATGGCACCGCGGTGGATACGCAGTATTTT	CASSPPYGTAVDTQYF
-	TRBV13	TRBJ1-4	-	TGTGCCAGCAGCCCCTTGAGATCGGCTAATGAAAAACTGTTTTTT	CASSPLRSANEKLFF
-	TRBV6-5	TRBJ1-2	-	TGTGCCAGCAGTCCAGGGGATGGCTACACCTTC	CASSPGDGYTF
-	TRBV5-1	TRBJ2-3	-	TGCGCCAGCAGAACTACCCGGCCGGCAGATACGCAGTATTTT	CASRTTRPADTQYF